These T cell receptor beta chains were read from a single sample in a study of cytomegalovirus exposure and HLA in healthy donors. This table comes from immunoSEQ multiplex PCR, and its TCRdb copy is limited to in-frame clones, with some not included. In the table there are some 98,000 clones, more than 60% of which are singletons. Sequenced material: PBMCs. The origin of the receptors is a man aged 50 or older in good health and CMV-seronegative. CDR3s include the opening cysteine and the closing phenylalanine or tryptophan. A D gene is named only where the DNA matches it firmly. Clone size is shown for a subset of rows, as once, few, many or a class of expanded clone.

CDR3: CASSLEGRGDEQYF
DNA: TGCGCCAGCAGCTTGGAGGGCAGGGGTGACGAGCAGTACTTC
V: TRBV5-1
size: few
D: .
J: TRBJ2-7
length: 14

CDR3: CSGQSEGLAGGGYEQYF
DNA: TGCAGCGGCCAATCGGAGGGACTAGCGGGGGGAGGATACGAGCAGTACTTC
V: TRBV29-1
size: .
D: TRBD2
J: TRBJ2-7
length: 17

CDR3: CASSYRTGNTEAFF
DNA: TGTGCCAGCAGCTATAGGACAGGGAACACTGAAGCTTTCTTT
V: TRBV11-1
size: .
D: TRBD1
J: TRBJ1-1
length: 14

CDR3: CASSSQGGAYIYNEQFF
DNA: TGTGCCAGCAGCTCACAAGGGGGCGCGTACATCTACAATGAGCAGTTCTTC
V: TRBV7-6
size: .
D: TRBD1
J: TRBJ2-1
length: 17

CDR3: CASSPGYEQYF
DNA: TGCGCCAGCAGCCCAGGCTACGAGCAGTACTTC
V: TRBV5-1
size: .
D: .
J: TRBJ2-7
length: 11

CDR3: CASRPDLNQPQHF
DNA: TGTGCCAGTAGACCAGATTTAAATCAGCCCCAGCATTTT
V: TRBV19
size: .
D: .
J: TRBJ1-5
length: 13

CDR3: CASSLVRTAGTDTQYF
DNA: TGTGCCAGCAGCTTAGTTAGGACAGCGGGCACAGATACGCAGTATTTT
V: TRBV7-2
size: .
D: .
J: TRBJ2-3
length: 16

CDR3: CASRVLAVGELFF
DNA: TGTGCCAGTAGGGTACTAGCGGTCGGGGAGCTGTTTTTT
V: TRBV19
size: once
D: TRBD2
J: TRBJ2-2
length: 13

CDR3: CASSLDSGAANSPLHF
DNA: TGCGCCAGCAGCTTGGATTCAGGGGCGGCCAATTCACCCCTCCACTTT
V: TRBV5-1
size: .
D: .
J: TRBJ1-6
length: 16

CDR3: CATKTGRTTGELFF
DNA: TGTGCCACCAAAACCGGGAGAACCACCGGGGAGCTGTTTTTT
V: TRBV7-9
size: .
D: .
J: TRBJ2-2
length: 14

CDR3: CASSPPTGASGNTIYF
DNA: TGTGCCAGCTCACCCCCGACAGGTGCCTCTGGAAACACCATATATTTT
V: TRBV18
size: few
D: .
J: TRBJ1-3
length: 16

CDR3: CASPPEHTEAFF
DNA: TGTGCCAGCCCCCCAGAACACACTGAAGCTTTCTTT
V: TRBV6-4
size: .
D: .
J: TRBJ1-1
length: 12

CDR3: CASSPPGLAGEVSYEQYF
DNA: TGTGCCAGCTCACCACCCGGGCTAGCGGGAGAGGTCTCCTACGAGCAGTACTTC
V: TRBV18
size: .
D: TRBD2
J: TRBJ2-7
length: 18

CDR3: CSVEVRPYEQYF
DNA: TGCAGCGTTGAAGTCAGGCCCTACGAGCAGTACTTC
V: TRBV29-1
size: .
D: .
J: TRBJ2-7
length: 12

CDR3: CASSEAPHLRLAGKETQYF
DNA: TGTGCCAGCAGTGAAGCGCCCCACCTTCGACTAGCGGGAAAAGAGACCCAGTACTTC
V: TRBV6-1
size: few
D: TRBD2
J: TRBJ2-5
length: 19

CDR3: CASSFPRGPPGTGELFF
DNA: TGTGCCAGCAGTTTTCCGAGGGGGCCCCCCGGGACCGGGGAGCTGTTTTTT
V: TRBV28
size: .
D: TRBD1
J: TRBJ2-2
length: 17

CDR3: CASSLPPTSGGGNEQFF
DNA: TGTGCCAGCAGCTTACCCCCGACTAGCGGGGGGGGCAATGAGCAGTTCTTC
V: TRBV13
size: once
D: TRBD2
J: TRBJ2-1
length: 17

CDR3: CASSERATSGFTDTQYF
DNA: TGTGCCAGCAGTGAAAGGGCGACTAGCGGGTTCACAGATACGCAGTATTTT
V: TRBV6-4
size: .
D: TRBD2
J: TRBJ2-3
length: 17

CDR3: CASSYSSSGDGDTQYF
DNA: TGTGCCAGCAGTTACTCTAGTAGCGGGGATGGGGATACGCAGTATTTT
V: TRBV6-5
size: .
D: TRBD2
J: TRBJ2-3
length: 16

CDR3: CASSPLQGPEQYF
DNA: TGTGCCAGCTCACCTCTCCAGGGTCCCGAGCAGTACTTC
V: TRBV18
size: .
D: .
J: TRBJ2-7
length: 13

CDR3: CASSLGLAGNTGELFF
DNA: TGTGCCAGCAGCTTGGGTCTAGCGGGCAACACCGGGGAGCTGTTTTTT
V: TRBV7-3
size: .
D: TRBD2
J: TRBJ2-2
length: 16

CDR3: CASSLVGRPWAYEQYF
DNA: TGCGCCAGCAGCTTGGTTGGCAGGCCATGGGCCTACGAGCAGTACTTC
V: TRBV5-1
size: .
D: .
J: TRBJ2-7
length: 16

CDR3: CASSERRDNGYEQYF
DNA: TGTGCCAGCAGTGAGCGCCGGGATAACGGGTACGAGCAGTACTTC
V: TRBV25-1
size: .
D: .
J: TRBJ2-7
length: 15

CDR3: CASSFSGNNEQFF
DNA: TGTGCCAGCAGCTTTAGCGGAAACAATGAGCAGTTCTTC
V: TRBV11-3
size: .
D: .
J: TRBJ2-1
length: 13

CDR3: CASSSGTGYNEQFF
DNA: TGTGCCAGCAGTTCCGGGACAGGGTACAATGAGCAGTTCTTC
V: TRBV28
size: few
D: TRBD1
J: TRBJ2-1
length: 14

CDR3: CASSGRGRPGTGGGSFGYTF
DNA: TGTGCCAGCAGTGGACGCGGAAGACCGGGAACAGGGGGCGGTAGCTTTGGCTACACCTTC
V: TRBV28
size: .
D: TRBD1
J: TRBJ1-2
length: 20

CDR3: CASGLPPRGKLFF
DNA: TGTGCTAGTGGTTTGCCCCCCCGGGGGAAACTGTTTTTT
V: TRBV12-5
size: .
D: .
J: TRBJ1-4
length: 13